This TCR beta chain appears in the sequencing data of a study of vaccination and CD4 T cells after COVID-19. Across the study: Convalescent donors totaled six males and four females, including two who were Hispanic. The cells were exposed to overlapping spike peptides originating from SARS-CoV-2, HCoV-NL63, HCoV-OC43 and HCoV-229E for stimulation.

Treatment here: approximately nine-day PBMC culture with coronavirus spike peptide pools or control peptides (ViraFEST assay). Study-level findings and limits: A nonsignificant rise from roughly 22 to 38 was seen in the median number of SARS-CoV-2-reactive clonotypes.

Once obtained from cultured CD4+ T cells, the DNA was sequenced using the Oncomine TCR Beta short-read assay. MiXCR, applied by TCRdb to the PCR reads, yields one record per CDR3 protein. The data hold around 19,000 distinct CDR3 sequences, with around 53% observed a single time. This clonotype was counted between two and nine times. Its antigen remains unidentified. J lost 5 bases, V lost 5 bases, and 10 bases had no gene match. The CDR3 length is 16 residues. Germline CDR1 is SGHVS and CDR2 is FQNEAQ. The V call is TRBV7-8, the J call TRBJ2-5, with TRBD1 matching 11 bases. Material for sequencing was CD4+ T cells from blood, cultured in vitro. The TCR sequence derives from a human donor who had recovered from COVID-19. The CDR3 loop is CASSPLPGQGVETQYF. As DNA, the CDR3 is TGTGCCAGCAGCCCCTTGCCGGGACAGGGGGTTGAGACCCAGTACTTC. Supplemented by reference TRBV7-8 and TRBJ2-5, the full variable domain reads GAGVSQSPRYKVAKRGQDVALRCDPISGHVSLFWYQQALGQGPEFLTYFQNEAQLDKSGLPSDRFFAERPEGSVSTLKIQRTQQEDSAVYLCASSPLPGQGVETQYFGPGTRLLVL.